This TCR beta chain was sequenced during a study of CD8 T cells in ankylosing spondylitis. The CDR3 consists of 14 residues. V dropped 0 bases and J dropped 4 bases, with 9 bases sitting between them. There are many counts of this clonotype. Its target is not known. General study findings and limits: It appeared that ankylosing spondylitis blood was characterized by a TCR beta motif of eight highly homologous variants. Disease-associated clones were reportedly significantly overrepresented in matched ankylosing spondylitis synovial fluid. Earlier literature documents some of the motif variants in reactive arthritis synovial fluid and blood.

For TCR beta, libraries came from quantitative 5'-RACE with molecular barcodes. TCRdb processed the 5' RACE reads anew with MiXCR; each CDR3 protein has one entry. The data hold about 500,000 distinct CDR3 sequences, with approximately 11% observed a single time. This receptor was taken from a male donor with ankylosing spondylitis. Sample: blood, either unsorted or a sorted T cell fraction (not recorded which). The rearrangement joins TRBV12-3 or TRBV12-4 to TRBJ1-1, with D maybe TRBD1 (5 bases). The CDR3 spells CASSLAGGITEAFF. The CDR3 DNA reads TGTGCCAGCAGTTTAGCGGGGGGGATCACTGAAGCTTTCTTT.